Sequencing of this TCR beta chain was carried out in a study of early T cells in non-severe SARS-CoV-2 infection. CDR1 and CDR2 from the germline V gene are LNHDA and SQIVND (reference sequence). The V and J ends lost 4 bases and 0 bases respectively, with 9 bases between them. The CDR3 has 14 residues. Separate cDNA molecules each had unique molecular identifiers attached to them. TCRdb reprocessed the 5' RACE reads with MiXCR, giving one entry per CDR3 protein. The table lists 80,000 to 95,000 distinct CDR3 sequences, 15% to 20% of them singletons. The TCR originated in an adult who was a healthcare worker with PCR-confirmed SARS-CoV-2 infection or an uninfected control (not recorded which). The sequencing used whole blood, collected at baseline. The chain combines TRBV19 with TRBJ1-1; a weak D match, TRBD1 (5 bases). CDR3 nucleotide sequence: TGTGCCAGTAGTACTCAGGGAATGAACACTGAAGCTTTCTTT. This gives the protein CASSTQGMNTEAFF.